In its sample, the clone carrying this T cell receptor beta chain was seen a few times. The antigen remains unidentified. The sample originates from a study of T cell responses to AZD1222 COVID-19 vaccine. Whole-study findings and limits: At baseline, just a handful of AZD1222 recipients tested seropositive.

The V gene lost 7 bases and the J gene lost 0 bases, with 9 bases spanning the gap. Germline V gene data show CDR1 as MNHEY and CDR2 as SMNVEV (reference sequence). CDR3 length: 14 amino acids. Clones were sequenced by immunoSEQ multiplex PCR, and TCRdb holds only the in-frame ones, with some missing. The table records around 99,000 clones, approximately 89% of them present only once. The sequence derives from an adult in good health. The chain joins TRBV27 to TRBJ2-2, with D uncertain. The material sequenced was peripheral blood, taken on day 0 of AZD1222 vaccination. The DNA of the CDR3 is TGTGCCAGCACCTGGCAGCCGAACACCGGGGAGCTGTTTTTT. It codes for CASTWQPNTGELFF.